Sequencing of this T cell receptor beta chain was carried out in a study of EBV T-cell therapy then PD-1 blockade in nasopharyngeal carcinoma (TCRdb year 2021). Note on this clone: Its antigen is not yet known. No qualities accompany the bases; no much larger clone lies one base away.

The intended sense of this specimen's treatment or condition label: AdE1-LMPpoly-expanded autologous EBV-specific T-cell therapy followed by anti-PD-1 nivolumab. Genomic DNA was extracted from sorted cells using the Qiagen DNeasy Kit. TCR beta chain deep sequencing was performed on the immunoSEQ platform. Regarding the original processing steps: Repertoire data analysis was performed with the immunoSEQ Analyzer software. In its TCRdb copy, this immuneACCESS table keeps in-frame sequences only and misses some clones. Where compared with another copy, unresolved V genes explain less than half of these, and the others have no known cause. The V and J calls and the clone size are those of that table, but D and trimming were determined from the DNA. This sample is represented by about 14,000 clones; approximately 81% of them were singletons. The ten largest clones capture 25% to 40% of the sample. Trimming at the junction amounts to 6 bases on V and 0 bases on J, and the germline ends lie 12 bases apart. For CDR1 and CDR2, the germline V gene lists MDHEN and SYDVKM. Reading from cysteine to phenylalanine, the CDR3 counts 15 amino acids. The entry retains the CDR3 DNA only, 45 bases that are in frame from base 1.

This sequence uses TRBV28 and TRBJ1-5, with the D gene uncertain. The sequence was obtained from a man aged 40-49 years with nasopharyngeal carcinoma. Source: CD8+ T cells from blood, taken at day 105 from a patient whose treatment included autologous EBV-specific T cells and nivolumab. The DNA sequence reads TGTGCCAGCAGGCCAGGAGATCTTAGCAATCAGCCCCAGCATTTT. It specifies CASRPGDLSNQPQHF.